Presented here are 17 T cell receptor beta chains from one specimen sequenced in a study of blood T cell repertoires in COVID-19. Using immunoSEQ multiplex PCR, the repertoire was profiled, and TCRdb retains in-frame clones only, with some absent. Among about 260,000 clones listed, approximately 86% were seen once. The specimen sequenced was peripheral blood. Receptor source: a young man with active or convalescent COVID-19.

This clone appeared a few times. V and J are TRBV3-1 (or the pseudogene TRBV3-2) and TRBJ2-3; TRBD2 matches 14 bases. CDR3 length: 16 residues. Germline CDR1 and CDR2: LGHDT and YNNKEL (reference sequence). J lost 5 bases, V lost 7 bases, and 8 bases had no gene match. CDR3: CASTPRTSGGLDTQYF. CDR3 in DNA: TGTGCCAGCACTCCACGGACTAGCGGGGGGCTAGATACGCAGTATTTT.

V is TRBV9 and J is TRBJ2-1, with TRBD2 matching over 9 bases. Unmatched junction bases numbered 5, after V lost 0 bases and J lost 4 bases. The germline CDR1 and CDR2 sequences are SGDLS and YYNGEE. This CDR3 region has 16 residues. CDR3 protein: CASSVVASGAYNEQFF. In DNA, the CDR3 is TGTGCCAGCAGCGTAGTGGCTAGCGGGGCTTACAATGAGCAGTTCTTC. Using reference TRBV9 and TRBJ2-1 for the parts outside the CDR3, the full variable domain is DSGVTQTPKHLITATGQRVTLRCSPRSGDLSVYWYQQSLDQGLQFLIQYYNGEERAKGNILERFSAQQFPDLHSELNLSSLELGDSALYFCASSVVASGAYNEQFFGPGTRLTVL.

CDR3 amino acids: CAWRRLNTEAFF. For the CDR3, the DNA is TGTGCCTGGAGGAGGCTTAACACTGAAGCTTTCTTT. The J gene is TRBJ1-1, the V gene TRBV30; no clear D gene. Trimming took 3 bases from V and 2 from J, leaving 7 bases between them. In germline, CDR1 is GTSNPN, CDR2 SVGIG (reference sequence). The CDR3 extends over 12 amino acids.

This chain joins TRBV5-1 and TRBJ2-1; 10 nucleotides align to TRBD1. Germline V lookup: CDR1 SGHRS, CDR2 YFSETQ. The CDR3 is made up of 15 amino acids. Trimming cost V 2 bases and J 4 bases; bases outside gene matches: 3. This CDR3 is CASSFGQGVYNEQFF. DNA of the CDR3: TGCGCCAGCAGCTTTGGACAGGGGGTATACAATGAGCAGTTCTTC. The full variable domain, in which reference TRBV5-1 and TRBJ2-1 provide the parts outside the CDR3, is KAGVTQTPRYLIKTRGQQVTLSCSPISGHRSVSWYQQTPGQGLQFLFEYFSETQRNKGNFPGRFSGRQFSNSRSEMNVSTLELGDSALYLCASSFGQGVYNEQFFGPGTRLTVL.

V gene TRBV7-9 combines with J gene TRBJ2-5, with 10 bases fitting TRBD2. CDR1 and CDR2 (germline): SEHNR, FQNEAQ (reference sequence). V dropped 1 base and J dropped 2; count of bases not matched to a gene: 4. The CDR3 is made up of 16 amino acids. CDR3 sequence: CASSLGDSGGQETQYF. Written as DNA, the CDR3 is TGTGCCAGCAGCTTAGGAGATAGCGGGGGGCAAGAGACCCAGTACTTC.

The J gene is TRBJ1-4, the V gene TRBV7-8, with D uncertain. Germline CDR1 reads SGHVS; CDR2 reads FQNEAQ. Trimming shortened V by 5 bases and J by 10 bases, and 11 bases separated the two germline ends. CDR3 size: 12 residues. The CDR3 is CASSPAGGKLFF. CDR3 DNA: TGTGCCAGCAGCCCTGCCGGAGGAAAACTGTTTTTT.

Regarding this clone: Other DNA sequences in this sample translate to the same CDR3. The chain combines TRBV19 with TRBJ1-1, with TRBD1 matching 8 bases. This CDR3 is built from 13 residues. The ends lost 4 bases at V and 3 bases at J; junction bases unmatched: 1. The germline V gene has CDR1 LNHDA and CDR2 SQIVND (reference sequence). CDR3 region: CASSTTGDTEAFF. As DNA, the CDR3 is TGTGCCAGTAGTACGACAGGGGACACTGAAGCTTTCTTT.

The chain joins TRBV6-6 to TRBJ1-2; TRBD1 matches 9 bases. Losses at the gene ends were 5 bases for V and 3 bases for J; bases not matched to a gene: 13. The CDR3 covers 17 residues. Germline V gives CDR1 MNHNY, CDR2 SVGAGI (reference sequence). The CDR3 DNA sequence: TGTGCCAGCAGTCCCCCCGCCCCCGGACAGGGGCACTATGGCTACACCTTC. Amino acid sequence: CASSPPAPGQGHYGYTF.

The rearrangement links TRBV9 to TRBJ1-1, with D uncertain. The germline V gene encodes CDR1 SGDLS and CDR2 YYNGEE. The CDR3 has 13 amino acids. The V and J ends lost 5 bases and 6 bases respectively, with 14 bases between them. CDR3 loop: CASRSRVASEAFF. The DNA for the CDR3 is TGTGCCAGCAGGTCACGGGTGGCATCTGAAGCTTTCTTT.

V gene TRBV6-2 or TRBV6-3 combines with J gene TRBJ1-2, with TRBD1 matching 9 bases. V trimming: 6 bases; J trimming: 7 bases; junction bases outside the gene matches: 3. Germline CDR1 and CDR2: MNHEY and SVGEGT. This CDR3 is 12 amino acids long. In DNA, the CDR3 is TGTGCCAGCAGCCGGACAGGGGCTGGCTACACCTTC. It yields the protein CASSRTGAGYTF.

The chain uses TRBV29-1 and TRBJ2-3; 7 bases are shared with TRBD1. Germline CDR1 and CDR2: SQVTM and ANQGSEA. CDR3 length: 14 residues. Trimming at V came to 3 bases and at J to 6 bases, leaving 9 bases not matched to a gene. The CDR3 DNA reads as TGCAGCGTTGACATGGGGACAGTCTCGGATACGCAGTATTTT. Translation gives CSVDMGTVSDTQYF.

The J gene is TRBJ2-3, the V gene TRBV11-2; 9 positions agree with TRBD2. The CDR3 covers 16 residues. Germline CDR1 SGHAT, CDR2 FQNNGV. V trimming: 5 bases; J trimming: 6 bases; junction bases outside the gene matches: 12. CDR3: CASSPGAGGAFDTQYF. CDR3 DNA: TGTGCCAGCAGCCCCGGTGCGGGGGGGGCCTTCGATACGCAGTATTTT.

The J gene is TRBJ2-3, the V gene TRBV4-3, with 8 positions matching TRBD2. CDR3 length: 16 residues. Germline V gives CDR1 LGHNA, CDR2 YSLEER. V dropped 0 bases and J dropped 2; count of bases not matched to a gene: 4. The CDR3 region has the DNA TGCGCCAGCAGCCAAGAGGCGGGGGGATACACAGATACGCAGTATTTT. Its protein is CASSQEAGGYTDTQYF.

The CDR3 DNA is TGTGCCAGCAGCATGAGGACAGACTATAATTCACCCCTCCACTTT. Translating it yields CASSMRTDYNSPLHF. The chain employs TRBV7-2 and TRBJ1-6; a possible D gene is TRBD1 (6 bases). The CDR3 is 15 amino acids. The germline CDR1 and CDR2 sequences are SGHTA and FQGNSA. V was shortened by 5 bases and J by 3 bases, with 11 bases between the two germline ends.

The chain is built from TRBV6-6 and TRBJ1-6; 7 nucleotides line up with TRBD1. J gave up 7 bases and V 6 bases, and 9 bases lay outside the gene matches. Per the germline V gene, CDR1 is MNHNY and CDR2 is SVGAGI (reference sequence). This CDR3 has 15 amino acids. The CDR3 protein is CASSPTGSGNSPLHF. CDR3 in DNA: TGTGCCAGCAGCCCGACAGGGTCTGGCAATTCACCCCTCCACTTT.

The CDR3 here is CASSPGQAETYEQYF. The CDR3, as DNA: TGTGCCAGTAGCCCGGGACAGGCCGAAACCTACGAGCAGTACTTC. The chain combines TRBV19 with TRBJ2-7; TRBD1 agrees at 8 bases. V shed 6 bases, J shed 2 bases, and the junction held 9 bases outside the gene matches. The CDR3 length is 15 residues. CDR1 LNHDA and CDR2 SQIVND come from the germline V gene (reference sequence).

V gene TRBV2 combines with J gene TRBJ2-3; weak D call: TRBD2 (5 bases). Trimming shortened V by 6 bases and J by 3 bases, and 10 bases separated the two germline ends. This CDR3 is built from 13 residues. Germline V gene lookup returns CDR1 SNHLY and CDR2 FYNNEI. The CDR3 sequence is CASSQTTTDTQYF. As DNA, the CDR3 is TGTGCCAGCAGCCAGACTACTACAGATACGCAGTATTTT.